Listed here are 16 T cell receptor beta chains from one sample, sequenced in a study of response to subunit inactivated influenza vaccine. TCRdb fed the RT-PCR reads into MiXCR, producing one record per CDR3 protein. The data contain under 200,000 distinct CDR3 sequences, 11% of them singletons. The sample here was non-naive T cells sorted from PBMCs, taken about 40 days after vaccination. All receptors derive from a man aged 45-65 years who received an inactivated influenza vaccine.

This clonotype was found a few times. The rearrangement links TRBV25-1 to TRBJ1-4; 7 bases are shared with TRBD1. The CDR3 spans 16 residues. After removal of 3 bases from V and 8 bases from J, the junction contained 12 bases not matched to a gene. In germline, CDR1 is MGHDK, CDR2 SYGVNS. In DNA, the CDR3 is TGTGCCAGCAGTGAGCAGGCAGGGGGACTTTTGGAAAAACTGTTTTTT. Its translation: CASSEQAGGLLEKLFF.

The J gene is TRBJ2-7, the V gene TRBV3-1; D is unresolved. There are 11 residues in the CDR3. The V gene's germline CDR1 is LGHDT and CDR2 YNNKEL (reference sequence). Between the trimmed V and J ends, which lost 1 base and 6 bases, there was a span of 4 bases. CDR3: CASSQGGEQYF. As DNA, the CDR3 is TGTGCCAGCAGCCAAGGTGGCGAGCAGTACTTC.

V and J are TRBV6-2 or TRBV6-3 and TRBJ2-1; perhaps TRBD1 as D (5 bases). In germline, CDR1 is MNHEY, CDR2 SVGEGT. Trimming took 6 bases from V and 4 from J, leaving 13 bases between them. The CDR3 loop spans 14 amino acids. The CDR3 sequence is CASSRPQGYNEQFF. The CDR3 DNA reads TGTGCCAGCAGCAGACCTCAGGGTTACAATGAGCAGTTCTTC.

This chain uses TRBV28 with TRBJ1-2; 12 nucleotides line up with TRBD1. CDR1 is MDHEN, CDR2 SYDVKM, per germline. Trimming removed 4 bases from V and 7 bases from J; junction bases left unmatched: 7. This CDR3 spans 15 amino acids. The CDR3 DNA sequence: TGTGCCAGCAGTTCGGGACAGGGGGCGTATCTTGGCTACACCTTC. Translated: CASSSGQGAYLGYTF.

The rearrangement links TRBV14 to TRBJ2-5; unclear D gene. The CDR3 has 13 residues. V was clipped by 3 bases and J by 5 bases, with 10 bases between them. CDR1 is SGHDN and CDR2 is FVKESK in the germline V gene. DNA of the CDR3: TGTGCCAGCAGCCAGTGGGGTCTCGAGACCCAGTACTTC. It yields the protein CASSQWGLETQYF.

There are many counts of this clonotype. The chain joins TRBV20-1 to TRBJ1-1; maybe TRBD1 (6 bases). The CDR3 covers 16 residues. V was shortened by 0 bases and J by 4 bases, with 18 bases between the two germline ends. Germline V gives CDR1 DFQATT, CDR2 SNEGSKA (reference sequence). The CDR3: CSARDGFGGQSTEAFF. The CDR3, as DNA: TGCAGTGCTAGAGATGGTTTTGGGGGGCAGAGCACTGAAGCTTTCTTT.

This clonotype came up a few times. The rearrangement uses TRBV28 and TRBJ2-3; D gene ambiguous. Germline-derived CDR1 and CDR2 are MDHEN and SYDVKM. V lost 3 bases, J lost 4 bases, and 23 bases lay in between. The CDR3 is made up of 18 amino acids. The CDR3 here is CASSFPPGQEIGADTQYF. CDR3 nucleotide sequence: TGTGCCAGCAGTTTCCCCCCGGGCCAAGAAATTGGGGCAGATACGCAGTATTTT.

This clonotype was seen more than once but under ten times. The rearrangement joins TRBV28 to TRBJ2-5; 10 bases agree with TRBD1. The length of the CDR3 is 15 residues. V lost 6 bases to trimming and J lost 5 bases; unmatched junction nucleotides: 9. Germline-derived CDR1 and CDR2 are MDHEN and SYDVKM. CDR3 region: CASSSHDRGRETQYF. The DNA of the CDR3 is TGTGCCAGCAGCTCACATGACAGGGGGCGTGAGACCCAGTACTTC.

This clonotype was seen only a few times. The rearrangement links TRBV6-1 to TRBJ1-5; the match to TRBD1 covers 8 bases. In germline, CDR1 is MNHNS, CDR2 SASEGT. J gave up 3 bases and V 4 bases, and 2 bases lay outside the gene matches. This CDR3 comprises 14 residues. The CDR3 loop reads CASSGQGSNQPQHF. For the CDR3, the DNA is TGTGCCAGCAGTGGACAGGGGTCCAATCAGCCCCAGCATTTT.

The table lists this clonotype with a few counts. The chain couples TRBV12-3 or TRBV12-4 to TRBJ2-6; D uncertain. V lost 6 bases, J lost 4 bases, and 13 bases lay in between. The CDR3 has 15 residues. The CDR3 loop reads CASSLSPGGANVLTF. The CDR3 region has the DNA TGTGCCAGCAGCCTAAGTCCAGGAGGGGCCAACGTCCTGACTTTC.

This clonotype has just a few counts. The V gene is TRBV28, the J gene TRBJ2-7; D unclear. The CDR3 has 13 residues. Germline assignment: CDR1 MDHEN and CDR2 SYDVKM. The ends were cut back, 2 bases at V and 7 bases at J, with 12 bases in the middle. The CDR3 is CASSLMYYPEQYF. CDR3 sequence (DNA): TGTGCCAGCAGTTTAATGTACTACCCTGAGCAGTACTTC. The full variable domain, with the rest looked up from reference TRBV28 and TRBJ2-7, is DVKVTQSSRYLVKRTGEKVFLECVQDMDHENMFWYRQDPGLGLRLIYFSYDVKMKEKGDIPEGYSVSREKKERFSLILESASTNQTSMYLCASSLMYYPEQYFGPGTRLTVT.

This clonotype was seen ten or more times. The V gene is TRBV29-1, the J gene TRBJ1-6, with TRBD1 matching 11 bases. V shed 7 bases, J shed 10 bases, and the junction held 9 bases outside the gene matches. The CDR3 contains 14 residues. Germline-derived CDR1 and CDR2 are SQVTM and ANQGSEA. The CDR3 sequence: CSAGTGGIGSPLHF. Here the CDR3 DNA reads TGCAGCGCAGGGACAGGGGGGATCGGATCACCCCTCCACTTT.

This clonotype showed up many times. This chain links TRBV2 with TRBJ2-1; 8 bases line up with TRBD2. CDR1 and CDR2 from the germline V gene are SNHLY and FYNNEI. The V segment lost 4 bases and the J segment 2 bases; nucleotides outside the gene matches: 7. The CDR3 loop spans 16 amino acids. CDR3 sequence (DNA): TGTGCCAGCAGTGCGGGACTAGTTACAACCTACAATGAGCAGTTCTTC. Protein: CASSAGLVTTYNEQFF.

The chain carries TRBV5-1 and TRBJ2-4, with D hard to call. Germline V gene lookup returns CDR1 SGHRS and CDR2 YFSETQ. The ends were cut back, 3 bases at V and 8 bases at J, with 15 bases in the middle. CDR3 length equals 14 residues. The CDR3 spells CASSSAGRTHIQYF. The CDR3 DNA reads TGCGCCAGCAGCTCGGCCGGGCGCACACACATTCAGTACTTC.

Many counts were recorded for this clonotype. The chain joins TRBV3-1 to TRBJ1-6; D gene ambiguous. The CDR3 loop spans 12 amino acids. Looked up from germline, CDR1 is LGHDT and CDR2 is YNNKEL (reference sequence). Trimming left V 5 bases short and J 10 bases short, with 9 bases between. The DNA of the CDR3 is TGTGCCAGCAGCTCGGCGGGATCACCCCTCCACTTT. Translated, it gives CASSSAGSPLHF.

This clonotype has only a few counts. V gene TRBV5-1 combines with J gene TRBJ1-1; D gene uncertain. Trimming shortened V by 1 base and J by 0 bases, and 16 bases separated the two germline ends. There are 17 residues in the CDR3. Germline-derived CDR1 and CDR2 are SGHRS and YFSETQ. The DNA for the CDR3 is TGCGCCAGCAGCTTGAGGGATTCGTACTCGGTGAACACTGAAGCTTTCTTT. Translation gives CASSLRDSYSVNTEAFF.